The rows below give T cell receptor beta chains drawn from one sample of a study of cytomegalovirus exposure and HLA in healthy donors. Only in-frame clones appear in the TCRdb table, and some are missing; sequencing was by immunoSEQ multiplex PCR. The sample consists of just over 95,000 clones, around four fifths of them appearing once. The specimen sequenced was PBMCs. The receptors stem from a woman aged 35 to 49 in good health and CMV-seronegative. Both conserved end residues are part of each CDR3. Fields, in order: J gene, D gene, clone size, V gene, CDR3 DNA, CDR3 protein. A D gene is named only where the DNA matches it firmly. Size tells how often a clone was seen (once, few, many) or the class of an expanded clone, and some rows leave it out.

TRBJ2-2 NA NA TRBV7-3 TGTGCCAGCAGCTTAGCGGGGACCGGCGACACCGGGGAGCTGTTTTTT CASSLAGTGDTGELFF
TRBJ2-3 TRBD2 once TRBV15 TGTGCCACCAGAACTAGCGGGGGGTCCCCCCTCACAGATACGCAGTATTTT CATRTSGGSPLTDTQYF
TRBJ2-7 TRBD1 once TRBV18 TGTGCCAGCTCACCTGGGACAGGTGGACGCTCCGAGCAGTACTTC CASSPGTGGRSEQYF
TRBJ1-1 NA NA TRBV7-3 TGTGCCAGCAGCTTAAGGACAGACACTGAAGCTTTCTTT CASSLRTDTEAFF
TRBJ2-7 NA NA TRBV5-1 TGCGCCAGCAGGGATACAGGCTCCTACGAGCAGTACTTC CASRDTGSYEQYF
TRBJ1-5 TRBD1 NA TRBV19 TGTGCCAGTAGGACAGGGGACCGCCGGCAGCCCCAGCATTTT CASRTGDRRQPQHF
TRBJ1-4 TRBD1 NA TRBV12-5 TGTGCTAGTGGTTTGGCTTTGATGGGGACAGGGGGTTATAATGAAAAACTGTTTTTT CASGLALMGTGGYNEKLFF
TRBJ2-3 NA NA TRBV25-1 TGTGCCAGCAATCAGGGTCTTGGGGCAGATACGCAGTATTTT CASNQGLGADTQYF
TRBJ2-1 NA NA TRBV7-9 TGTGCCAGCAGCTTAAGTAACGGGGGTGCATACAATGAGCAGTTCTTC CASSLSNGGAYNEQFF
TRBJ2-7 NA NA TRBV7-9 TGTGCCAGCAGCCCCTTAGGCCCGGGTGACTACGAGCAGTACTTC CASSPLGPGDYEQYF
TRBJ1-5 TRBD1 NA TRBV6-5 TGTGCCAGCAGTTCCACAGGGGGCCTAAAGCCCCAGCATTTT CASSSTGGLKPQHF
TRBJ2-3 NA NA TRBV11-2 TGTGCCAGCAGCCCCTACCTCGGGGAGGGGGCAGATACGCAGTATTTT CASSPYLGEGADTQYF
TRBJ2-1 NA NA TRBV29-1 TGCAGCGCAGAGGGGGGGGGATTTTCCTACAATGAGCAGTTCTTC CSAEGGGFSYNEQFF
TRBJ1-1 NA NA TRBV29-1 TGCAGCGTTGAATCCGACAGCGTTGAAGCTTTCTTT CSVESDSVEAFF
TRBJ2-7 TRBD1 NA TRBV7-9 TGTGCCAGCAGCGGAGGGGACAGGGGGTACGAGCAGTACTTC CASSGGDRGYEQYF
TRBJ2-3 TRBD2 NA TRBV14 TGTGCCAGCAGCCAAGATAGGTTCCCTAGCGGGGGCACAGATACGCAGTATTTT CASSQDRFPSGGTDTQYF
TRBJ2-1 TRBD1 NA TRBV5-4 TGTGCCAGCAGCTTTCAAGGGGGCGAGCAGTTCTTC CASSFQGGEQFF
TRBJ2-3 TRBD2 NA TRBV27 TGTGCCAGCAGTCCCCCTAGCGGGGGGGCCACAGATACGCAGTATTTT CASSPPSGGATDTQYF
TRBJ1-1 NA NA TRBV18 TGTGCCAGCTCACCGGGGAGGGAGCCGGGTGAAGCTTTCTTT CASSPGREPGEAFF
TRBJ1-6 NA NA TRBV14 TGTGCCAGCAGCCAAAGAGGGCAGGCGGGGATTTCACCCCTCCACTTT CASSQRGQAGISPLHF
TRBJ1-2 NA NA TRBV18 TGTGCCAGCTCACCACTTAGGACAGAGGGCTACACCTTC CASSPLRTEGYTF
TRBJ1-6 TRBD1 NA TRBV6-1 TGTGCCAGCAGGCCCAGGGACAGCCTTAATTCACCCCTCCACTTT CASRPRDSLNSPLHF
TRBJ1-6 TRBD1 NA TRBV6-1 TGTGCCAGCCAGACAGGGACTAATTCACCCCTCCACTTT CASQTGTNSPLHF
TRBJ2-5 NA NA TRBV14 TGTGCCAGCAGCCAAGTTTTGCGGGGCCAAGAGACCCAGTACTTC CASSQVLRGQETQYF
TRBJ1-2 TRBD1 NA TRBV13 TGTGCCAGCAGCTCCAGACAGGGGGCAAACGTAGTGGGCTACACCTTC CASSSRQGANVVGYTF
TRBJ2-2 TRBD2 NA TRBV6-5 TGTGCCAGCAGTTCGCTAGCGGGGGTGGGGACCGGGGAGCTGTTTTTT CASSSLAGVGTGELFF
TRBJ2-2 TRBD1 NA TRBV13 TGTGCCAGCAGCGCTACTTCCCCCCAGGACAGGGGTTACACCGGGGAGCTGTTTTTT CASSATSPQDRGYTGELFF
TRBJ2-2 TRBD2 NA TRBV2 TGTGCCAGCAGTGAAGGACTAGCGGGGTGGATAAACACCGGGGAGCTGTTTTTT CASSEGLAGWINTGELFF
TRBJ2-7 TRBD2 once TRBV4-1 TGCGCCAGCAGCCTAAACCTAGCGGGGGGTAATTACGAGCAGTACTTC CASSLNLAGGNYEQYF
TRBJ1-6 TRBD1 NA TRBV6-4 TGTGGCCAGCGTGTGGACAGGGGGTTGGAGTCACCCCTCCACTTT CGQRVDRGLESPLHF
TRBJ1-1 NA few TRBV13 TGTGCCAGCAGCTTAGGACAGACCATGAACACTGAAGCTTTCTTT CASSLGQTMNTEAFF
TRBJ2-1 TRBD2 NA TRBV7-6 TGTGCCAGCAGCCCACCTAGCGGGGGAAGTCCATTTGAGCAGTTCTTC CASSPPSGGSPFEQFF
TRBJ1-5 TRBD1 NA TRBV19 TGTGCCAGTAGTAGGGACAGGGCGTCAGGTCAGCCCCAGCATTTT CASSRDRASGQPQHF
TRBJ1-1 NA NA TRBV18 TGTGCCAGCTCGCCAGTAGTTATGAACACTGAAGCTTTCTTT CASSPVVMNTEAFF
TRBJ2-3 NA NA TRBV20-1 TGCAGTGCTAGAAATCCCAGCGTTTCGGGTTTT CSARNPSVSGF
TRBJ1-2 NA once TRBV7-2 TGTGCCAGCAGCTCCAACCCCCGGACAAACTATGGCTACACCTTC CASSSNPRTNYGYTF
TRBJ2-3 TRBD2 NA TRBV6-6 TGTGCCAGCATAGCGGGGGGCACAGATACGCAGTATTTT CASIAGGTDTQYF
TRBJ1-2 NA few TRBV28 TGTGCCAGCAGTGTACAGGGATCGTATGGCTACACCTTC CASSVQGSYGYTF
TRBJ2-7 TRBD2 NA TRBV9 TGTGCCAGCAGCGTAGGTAGCGGGGAGGCCTACGAGCAGTACTTC CASSVGSGEAYEQYF
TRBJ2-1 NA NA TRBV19 TGTGCCAGTAGAGTCGGGACATATAGCTCCTACAATGAGCAGTTCTTC CASRVGTYSSYNEQFF
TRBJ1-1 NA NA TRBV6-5 TGTGCCAGCAGTTACTCCTTCCCAGCTGAAGCTTTCTTT CASSYSFPAEAFF
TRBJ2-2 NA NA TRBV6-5 TGTGCCAGCAGTTACTCGGCAACAGGGCGCACCGGGGAGCTGTTTTTT CASSYSATGRTGELFF
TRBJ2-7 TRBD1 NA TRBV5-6 TGTGCCAGCAGCTTGGATCAGGGGGCCTACGAGCAGTACTTC CASSLDQGAYEQYF
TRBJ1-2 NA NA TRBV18 TGTGCCAGCTCACAGGGGCCTAACTATGGCTACACCTTC CASSQGPNYGYTF
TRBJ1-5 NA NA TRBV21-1 TGTGCCAGCAGTCCCCGGGGGGATCAGCCCCAGCATTTT CASSPRGDQPQHF
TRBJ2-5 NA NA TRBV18 TGTGCCAGCTCACCGAGGAATCAAGAGACCCAGTACTTC CASSPRNQETQYF
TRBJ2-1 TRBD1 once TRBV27 TGTGCCAGCAGTCCCTCTAGGAACAGGGGGCTCTACAATGAGCAGTTCTTC CASSPSRNRGLYNEQFF
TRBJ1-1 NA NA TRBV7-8 TGTGCCAGCAGCTTACAACGGACTGGGGTAAACACTGAAGCTTTCTTT CASSLQRTGVNTEAFF
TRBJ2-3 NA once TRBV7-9 TGTGCCAGCAGCCCTGGGGACATTCGCACAGATACGCAGTATTTT CASSPGDIRTDTQYF
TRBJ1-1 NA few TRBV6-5 TGTGCCAGCGGCTTACAGGGTTACGCTGAAGCTTTCTTT CASGLQGYAEAFF
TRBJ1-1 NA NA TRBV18 TGTGCCAGCTCACCTAACACCGACACTGAAGCTTTCTTT CASSPNTDTEAFF
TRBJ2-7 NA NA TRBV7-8 TGTGCCAGCACCCTCTCCGACGAGCAGTACTTC CASTLSDEQYF
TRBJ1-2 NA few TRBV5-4 TGTGCCAGCAGCTTGGGGCAGGCGGGCTATGGCTACACCTTC CASSLGQAGYGYTF
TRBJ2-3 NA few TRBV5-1 TGCGCCAGCAGGCCGACAGCTCCCGCAGATACGCAGTATTTT CASRPTAPADTQYF
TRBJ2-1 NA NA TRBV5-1 TGCGCCAGCAGCCAGGGCCGCAGTTCCCATGAGCAGTTCTTC CASSQGRSSHEQFF
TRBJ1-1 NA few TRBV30 TGTGCCTGGACAGGGGAGGGCACTGAAGCTTTCTTT CAWTGEGTEAFF
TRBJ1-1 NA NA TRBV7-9 TGTGCCAGCAGCCGTCCGGACAGTGGAGCTTTCTTT CASSRPDSGAFF
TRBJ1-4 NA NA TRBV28 TGTGCCAGCAGTCCGGGAGCCCGTAATGAAAAACTGTTTTTT CASSPGARNEKLFF
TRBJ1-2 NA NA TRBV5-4 TGTGCCAGCAGCCCCCTGGGGGCAGAACTCTATGGCTACACCTTC CASSPLGAELYGYTF
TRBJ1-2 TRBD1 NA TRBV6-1 TGTGCCAGCAGTCAAGGACAGGGGGCCTATGGCTACACCTTC CASSQGQGAYGYTF